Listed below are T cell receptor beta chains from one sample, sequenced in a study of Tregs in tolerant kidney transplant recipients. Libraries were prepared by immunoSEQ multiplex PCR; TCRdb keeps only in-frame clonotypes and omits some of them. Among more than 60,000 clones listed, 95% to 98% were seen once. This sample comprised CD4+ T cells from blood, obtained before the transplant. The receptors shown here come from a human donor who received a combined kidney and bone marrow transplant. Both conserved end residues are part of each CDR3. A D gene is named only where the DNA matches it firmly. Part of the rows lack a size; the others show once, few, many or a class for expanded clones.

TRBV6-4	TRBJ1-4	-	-	TGTGCCAGCAGTGACTCGAGGAAGCAAAAACTGTTTTTT	CASSDSRKQKLFF
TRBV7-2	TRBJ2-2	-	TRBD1	TGTGCCAGCAGCGTGGGACAGTACACCGGGGAGCTGTTTTTT	CASSVGQYTGELFF
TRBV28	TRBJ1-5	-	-	TGTGCCAGCAGTTTACTCGCCAGGGAGGGGCAGCCCCAGCATTTT	CASSLLAREGQPQHF
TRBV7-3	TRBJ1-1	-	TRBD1	TGTGCCAGCAGCTCCTCGACAGGGCCTGAAGCTTTCTTT	CASSSSTGPEAFF
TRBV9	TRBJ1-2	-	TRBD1	TGTGCCAGCAGCCAGACAGGGGGCGCGGGTGGCTACACCTTC	CASSQTGGAGGYTF
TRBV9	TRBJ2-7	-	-	TGTGCCAGCAGCGTAGCTGGAGGCGCCCACTACGAGCAGTACTTC	CASSVAGGAHYEQYF
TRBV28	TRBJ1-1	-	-	TGTGCCAGCAGTTTCCCGGGTCGGGGTGAAGCTTTCTTT	CASSFPGRGEAFF
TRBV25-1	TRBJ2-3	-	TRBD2	TGTGCCAGCAGTGAACCTCTAGCGGGGAGCGCAGATACGCAGTATTTT	CASSEPLAGSADTQYF
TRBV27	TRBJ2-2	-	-	TGTGCCAGCAGTCCTTCCCCCCTATGGAACACCGGGGAGCTGTTTTTT	CASSPSPLWNTGELFF
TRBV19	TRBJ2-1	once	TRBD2	TGTGCCAGTAGGGATAGCGGGAGAAAGAATGAGCAGTTCTTC	CASRDSGRKNEQFF
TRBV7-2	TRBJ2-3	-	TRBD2	TGTGCCAGCAGCTTACAGCGGGGGGGCACAGATACGCAGTATTTT	CASSLQRGGTDTQYF
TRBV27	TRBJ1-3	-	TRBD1	TGTGCCAGCAGTCCTACAGGGGGGAAGAGGAACACCATATATTTT	CASSPTGGKRNTIYF
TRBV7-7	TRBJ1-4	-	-	TGTGCCAGCAGCACCGGAGGGGCTGGTGAAAAACTGTTTTTT	CASSTGGAGEKLFF
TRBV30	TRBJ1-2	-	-	TGTGCCTGGATTGCAGGGACATACTATGGCTACACCTTC	CAWIAGTYYGYTF
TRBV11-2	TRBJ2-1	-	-	TGTGCCAGCAGCAAGACCGGGACACTTAATAATGAGCAGTTCTTC	CASSKTGTLNNEQFF
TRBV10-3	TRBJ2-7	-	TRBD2	TGTGCCATCAGCCTACCGACTAGCGGAGCCTACGAGCAGTACTTC	CAISLPTSGAYEQYF
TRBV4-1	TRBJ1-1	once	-	TGCGCCAGCAGCCAAGTCTATCAGGGTTTCTCTGAAGCTTTCTTT	CASSQVYQGFSEAFF
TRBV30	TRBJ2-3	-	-	TGTGCCTGGAGTGAGGGAGGAGATACGCAGTATTTT	CAWSEGGDTQYF
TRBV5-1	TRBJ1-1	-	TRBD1	TGCGCCAGCAGCCGCGGGACAGGGGAGAGCACTGAAGCTTTCTTT	CASSRGTGESTEAFF
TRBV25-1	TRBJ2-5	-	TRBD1	TGTGCCAGCGACAACAGGGGATACCCAGAGACCCAGTACTTC	CASDNRGYPETQYF
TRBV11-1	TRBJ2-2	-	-	TGTGCCAGCAGCTTAATTCCGGGACAAGTATTCAGGGAGCTGTTTTTT	CASSLIPGQVFRELFF
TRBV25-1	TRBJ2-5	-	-	TGTGCCAGCAGTGATGGACAGCCCGAGGGGCCAGAGACCCAGTACTTC	CASSDGQPEGPETQYF
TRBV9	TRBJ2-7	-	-	TGTGCCAGCAGCGTAGCTGGCGGGGGCCCTTTGGAGCAGTACTTC	CASSVAGGGPLEQYF
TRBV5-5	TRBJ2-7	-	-	TGTGCCAGCAGCTTGGGACTCAGCTCCTACGAGCAGTACTTC	CASSLGLSSYEQYF
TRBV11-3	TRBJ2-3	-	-	TGTGCCAGCAGCTCCCAGCGGAGGGAGACAGATACGCAGTATTTT	CASSSQRRETDTQYF
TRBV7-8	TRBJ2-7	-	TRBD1	TGTGCCAGCAGCCTAGCCGGGACAGGGGGCGAGCAGTACTTC	CASSLAGTGGEQYF
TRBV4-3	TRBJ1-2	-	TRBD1	TGCGCCAGCAGCCAACGACAGGGGGCAACCAACTATGGCTACACCTTC	CASSQRQGATNYGYTF